The 17 T cell receptor beta chains in this list originate from one sample, sequenced in a study of blood T cell repertoires in COVID-19. Method: immunoSEQ multiplex PCR; TCRdb's copy keeps in-frame clones and lacks some. This table holds about 480,000 clones, roughly nine tenths found once. The sequencing sample was made of peripheral blood. The receptors stem from a woman between 50 and 59 years old with COVID-19, enrolled during active disease.

This chain connects TRBV6-5 to TRBJ2-7, with 8 bases that match TRBD2. V was clipped by 8 bases and J by 1 base; unmatched bases: 7. The germline V gene has CDR1 MNHEY and CDR2 SVGAGI. The CDR3 is 14 residues long. The CDR3 loop is CASLLTSGSYEQYF. The CDR3, as DNA: TGTGCCAGCCTACTTACTAGCGGTTCCTACGAGCAGTACTTC.

V and J are TRBV5-1 and TRBJ2-5; a weak D match, TRBD2 (5 bases). V lost 4 bases to trimming and J lost 5 bases, with 15 bases between them. There are 14 residues in the CDR3. Looked up from germline, CDR1 is SGHRS and CDR2 is YFSETQ. Here the CDR3 DNA reads TGCGCCAGCAGCCCGCGAGGGCCGGCGGAGACCCAGTACTTC. Amino acid sequence: CASSPRGPAETQYF.

The V call is TRBV7-2, the J call TRBJ2-1; 9 bases agree with TRBD2. The ends lost 1 base at V and 5 bases at J; junction bases unmatched: 3. This CDR3 contains 15 residues. The germline CDR1 and CDR2 sequences are SGHTA and FQGNSA. The CDR3 region is CASSLVAGGDNEQFF. The DNA of the CDR3 is TGTGCCAGCAGCTTAGTTGCGGGGGGGGACAATGAGCAGTTCTTC.

The rearrangement joins TRBV4-2 to TRBJ2-3; TRBD1 matches at 10 bases. Trimming at V came to 1 base and at J to 2 bases, leaving 12 bases not matched to a gene. CDR3 size: 19 residues. Germline-derived CDR1 and CDR2 are LGHNA and YNFKEQ. DNA of the CDR3: TGTGCCAGCAGCCAAGGGTTCAACGCCGGGACAGGGGTCACAGATACGCAGTATTTT. As protein: CASSQGFNAGTGVTDTQYF.

This rearrangement joins TRBV7-2 to TRBJ2-7; 10 bases map to TRBD1. J lost 4 bases, V lost 5 bases, and 8 bases had no gene match. Germline V gene sequence: CDR1 SGHTA, CDR2 FQGNSA. CDR3 length equals 15 residues. CDR3 bases: TGTGCCAGCAGCCCAACCTCGGGACAGGGGTACGAGCAGTACTTC. Translated, it gives CASSPTSGQGYEQYF.

The chain carries TRBV2 and TRBJ1-2; TRBD1 agrees at 10 bases. This CDR3 comprises 13 residues. Per the germline V gene, CDR1 is SNHLY and CDR2 is FYNNEI. J lost 4 bases, V lost 6 bases, and 2 bases had no gene match. CDR3 amino acids: CASRGQGGYGYTF. Here the CDR3 DNA reads TGTGCCAGCAGAGGACAGGGGGGCTATGGCTACACCTTC.

DNA of the CDR3: TGTGCCAGCAGCTTAGATGGGGTGGGGCCGCTGGAAGCTTTCTTT. Residues: CASSLDGVGPLEAFF. This chain connects TRBV11-2 to TRBJ1-1, with a tentative D call TRBD1 (5 bases). Germline lookup yields CDR1 SGHAT and CDR2 FQNNGV. The CDR3 spans 15 residues. V was trimmed by 0 bases and J by 8 bases, leaving 16 bases between them.

The genes are TRBV6-5 and TRBJ1-3, with D hard to call. This CDR3 has 16 amino acids. CDR1 and CDR2 from the germline V gene are MNHEY and SVGAGI. Trimming removed 0 bases from V and 3 bases from J, with 12 bases in between. The CDR3 here is CASSYSARSIGNTIYF. The CDR3 bases are TGTGCCAGCAGTTACTCGGCCCGTTCAATTGGAAACACCATATATTTT.

The chain uses TRBV2 and TRBJ1-2; D might be TRBD1 (5 bases). Deletions cut 5 bases from V and 4 bases from J, with 11 bases between. This CDR3 comprises 13 residues. CDR1 SNHLY and CDR2 FYNNEI come from the germline V gene. The chain's CDR3 is CASSSPGPYGYTF. In nucleotides, the CDR3 is TGTGCCAGCAGTTCACCAGGGCCCTATGGCTACACCTTC. Supplemented by reference TRBV2 and TRBJ1-2, the full variable domain reads EPEVTQTPSHQVTQMGQEVILRCVPISNHLYFYWYRQILGQKVEFLVSFYNNEISEKSEIFDDQFSVERPDGSNFTLKIRSTKLEDSAMYFCASSSPGPYGYTFGSGTRLTVV.

The chain joins TRBV3-1 (or the pseudogene TRBV3-2) to TRBJ1-1; no clear D gene. Looked up from germline, CDR1 is LGHDT and CDR2 is YNNKEL (reference sequence). Trimming stripped 4 bases from V and 5 bases from J, with 11 bases between. The CDR3 is 13 amino acids. The CDR3 spells CASSPGYYTEAFF. The CDR3, as DNA: TGTGCCAGCAGCCCCGGTTACTATACTGAAGCTTTCTTT.

V is TRBV6-5 and J is TRBJ2-7; TRBD1 matches 9 bases. Per the germline V gene, CDR1 is MNHEY and CDR2 is SVGAGI. This CDR3 spans 12 amino acids. Trimming removed 6 bases from V and 7 bases from J; junction bases left unmatched: 4. CDR3 nucleotide sequence: TGTGCCAGCAGCCCGACAGGGGGTGAGCAGTACTTC. It codes for CASSPTGGEQYF.

The chain carries TRBV27 and TRBJ2-1, with a possible D match to TRBD1 (5 bases). V was trimmed by 8 bases and J by 0 bases, leaving 23 bases between them. Germline V CDR1 and CDR2: MNHEY, SMNVEV (reference sequence). CDR3 length: 18 residues. Here the CDR3 reads CASVSAGFDQSSYNEQFF. In nucleotides, the CDR3 is TGTGCCAGCGTATCGGCAGGGTTCGACCAGAGCTCCTACAATGAGCAGTTCTTC.

The chain has TRBV19 and TRBJ1-1; the D is unclear. The CDR3 contains 16 residues. Germline-derived CDR1 and CDR2 are LNHDA and SQIVND (reference sequence). V dropped 6 bases and J dropped 2 bases, with 19 bases sitting between them. Here the CDR3 DNA reads TGTGCCAGTAGGGGAGGAGGGTGGGAAAAAAACACTGAAGCTTTCTTT. The encoded protein is CASRGGGWEKNTEAFF.

The chain has TRBV7-9 and TRBJ1-4; D is perhaps TRBD1 (6 bases). The CDR3 totals 14 residues. The germline CDR1 and CDR2 sequences are SEHNR and FQNEAQ (reference sequence). V was cut by 11 bases and J by 3 bases, with 16 bases left in between. This CDR3 reads CASPRGGANEKLFF. The CDR3 DNA reads as TGTGCCTCCCCCCGAGGGGGAGCTAATGAAAAACTGTTTTTT.

The chain recombines TRBV30 with TRBJ2-3, with TRBD2 matching over 7 bases. The germline V gene has CDR1 GTSNPN and CDR2 SVGIG (reference sequence). The junction had 5 bases not matched to a gene; V was cut back by 0 bases and J by 2 bases. The CDR3 loop spans 15 amino acids. CDR3 sequence (DNA): TGTGCCTGGAGTGTTGGAGCGGGGACCACAGATACGCAGTATTTT. This encodes CAWSVGAGTTDTQYF.

The chain carries TRBV5-4 and TRBJ2-7, with 10 nucleotides matching TRBD1. With 3 bases clipped from V and 5 bases from J, the junction kept 8 bases outside the gene matches. The CDR3 length is 15 residues. The germline V gene encodes CDR1 SGHNT and CDR2 YYREEE (reference sequence). CDR3 bases: TGTGCCAGCAGCTCTGGGACAGGGGTTTTGGACGAGCAGTACTTC. Encoded protein: CASSSGTGVLDEQYF.

The chain recombines TRBV12-3 or TRBV12-4 with TRBJ1-5, with 7 bases that match TRBD1. V lost 11 bases to trimming and J lost 6 bases; unmatched junction nucleotides: 7. The CDR3 is made up of 12 amino acids. The CDR3 region has the DNA TGTGCCTCGACAGGGACTAGTCAGCCCCAGCATTTT. Its translation is CASTGTSQPQHF.